The 28 T cell receptor beta chains below were found in one sample sequenced in a study of T cells in Graves' hyperthyroidism and ophthalmopathy. The TCR beta CDR3 regions underwent amplification using RNA transcripts as the source. The TCR CDR3 first-round RT-PCR relied on the HTBI primer set. TCRdb reprocessed the multiplex PCR reads with MiXCR, giving one entry per CDR3 protein. The sample has some 360,000 distinct CDR3 sequences; roughly 14% are singletons. Sequenced material: blood. The origin of the receptors is a woman aged 55-69 years with Graves' hyperthyroidism.

V gene TRBV12-3 or TRBV12-4 combines with J gene TRBJ2-7; the match to TRBD2 covers 7 bases. This CDR3 has 12 residues. V trimming: 11 bases; J trimming: 5 bases; junction bases outside the gene matches: 9. The CDR3 is CAWSASGNEQYF. Written as DNA, the CDR3 is TGTGCCTGGAGCGCCAGCGGGAACGAGCAGTACTTC.

This clonotype appeared many times. The chain is built from TRBV15 and TRBJ2-3; a possible D gene is TRBD2 (5 bases). The CDR3 is 15 amino acids. The V gene's germline CDR1 is LNHNV and CDR2 YYDKDF (reference sequence). V was pared by 0 bases and J by 4 bases, with 11 bases between. The CDR3 here is CATSRDLLVPDTQYF. As DNA, the CDR3 is TGTGCCACCAGCAGAGATCTACTAGTTCCAGATACGCAGTATTTT.

The sample holds a few counts of this clonotype. CDR3 loop: CASSPVSGQGHQPQHF. The CDR3 DNA follows: TGTGCCAGCTCACCGGTGTCGGGACAGGGCCATCAGCCCCAGCATTTT. V and J are TRBV18 and TRBJ1-5, with 9 nucleotides matching TRBD1. Germline V CDR1 and CDR2: KGHSH, LQKENI. V trimming: 3 bases; J trimming: 5 bases; junction bases outside the gene matches: 8. The CDR3 runs 16 residues. Based on the CDR3 plus reference TRBV18 and TRBJ1-5, the full variable domain is NAGVMQNPRHLVRRRGQEARLRCSPMKGHSHVYWYRQLPEEGLKFMVYLQKENIIDESGMPKERFSAEFPKEGPSILRIQQVVRGDSAAYFCASSPVSGQGHQPQHFGDGTRLSIL.

This clonotype was seen many times. The chain has TRBV29-1 and TRBJ1-1; D is unresolved. CDR1 SQVTM and CDR2 ANQGSEA come from the germline V gene. The CDR3 is 13 residues long. Deletions cut 7 bases from V and 0 bases from J, with 12 bases between. For the CDR3, the DNA is TGCAGCGCGACCGGGCAGATGAACACTGAAGCTTTCTTT. It codes for CSATGQMNTEAFF.

This clonotype was detected only a few times. CDR3 residues: CASSFQTGTTFGGEQYF. DNA of the CDR3: TGTGCCAGCAGCTTCCAGACAGGGACCACGTTTGGTGGAGAGCAGTACTTC. This chain uses TRBV7-9 with TRBJ2-7, with 7 bases identical to TRBD1. From germline, CDR1 is SEHNR and CDR2 FQNEAQ (reference sequence). CDR3 length: 17 amino acids. V gave up 3 bases and J gave up 7 bases; unmatched junction bases: 18.

This clonotype came up a few times. The rearrangement links TRBV6-1 to TRBJ2-5, with TRBD2 matching over 7 bases. The CDR3 length is 15 residues. With V trimmed by 8 bases and J by 4 bases, 13 bases remained unmatched. CDR1 is MNHNS, CDR2 SASEGT, per germline. CDR3 coding DNA: TGTGCCAGCCGGGACGGTGCGCCGGGGGGAGAGACCCAGTACTTC. Translated: CASRDGAPGGETQYF.

The table lists this clonotype with many counts. This chain uses TRBV11-3 with TRBJ2-1, with TRBD1 identical over 8 bases. The CDR3 extends over 15 amino acids. Per germline, CDR1 SGHNT and CDR2 YENEEA. J was trimmed by 5 bases and V by 1 base; bases with no gene match: 4. CDR3 sequence reads: CASSLGDRSHNEQFF. The CDR3 region has the DNA TGTGCCAGCAGCTTAGGGGACAGGTCCCACAATGAGCAGTTCTTC.

In its sample, this clonotype was seen many times. V is TRBV12-3 or TRBV12-4 and J is TRBJ2-3; D gene ambiguous. Trimming pared 6 bases from V and 6 bases from J, leaving 10 bases between. This CDR3 region has 12 residues. In DNA form, the CDR3 reads TGTGCCAGCAGCCCTAGTTGGGATACGCAGTATTTT. It specifies CASSPSWDTQYF.

This clonotype was counted at least ten times. The rearrangement uses TRBV6-2 or TRBV6-3 and TRBJ2-1, with D tentatively TRBD1 (6 bases). The CDR3 sequence is 15 residues long. V lost 5 bases to trimming and J lost 0 bases, with 11 bases between them. Germline V lookup: CDR1 MNHEY, CDR2 SVGEGT. In nucleotides, the CDR3 is TGTGCCAGCAGTGTAACAGGGTTCTCCTACAATGAGCAGTTCTTC. It yields the protein CASSVTGFSYNEQFF.

The sample holds many counts of this clonotype. The chain joins TRBV28 to TRBJ1-1; 8 positions agree with TRBD1. The CDR3 covers 17 residues. Germline values: CDR1 MDHEN, CDR2 SYDVKM. The V and J ends lost 5 bases and 1 base, in that order; junction bases with no gene match: 12. The CDR3 here is CASSVWTQGAGNTEAFF. In DNA form, the CDR3 reads TGTGCCAGCAGTGTTTGGACCCAGGGGGCTGGGAACACTGAAGCTTTCTTT.

The chain links TRBV2 to TRBJ1-2, with 11 bases matching TRBD1. The CDR3 contains 15 residues. Germline V CDR1 and CDR2: SNHLY, FYNNEI. The J segment lost 2 bases and the V segment lost 5 bases, leaving 4 bases of the junction unmatched. CDR3 region: CASSYRDRGNYGYTF. For the CDR3, the DNA is TGTGCCAGCAGTTACCGGGACAGGGGGAACTATGGCTACACCTTC.

In regard to this clonotype: Given a much more abundant clone one base away, this may be a read error. This chain connects TRBV6-1 to TRBJ1-2; D gene ambiguous. Germline loops: CDR1 MNHNS, CDR2 SASEGT. The CDR3 runs to 15 residues. The CDR3: CGSSEVTRGGYGYTF. CDR3 nucleotides: TGTGGCAGCAGTGAAGTTACCCGGGGTGGGTATGGCTACACCTTC.

There are many counts of this clonotype. The gene calls are TRBV27 and TRBJ1-1; D may be TRBD1 (5 bases). CDR1 is MNHEY and CDR2 is SMNVEV in the germline V gene (reference sequence). Deletions cut 0 bases from V and 2 bases from J, with 7 bases between. This CDR3 comprises 14 residues. This CDR3 reads CASSLSRGNTEAFF. In DNA form, the CDR3 reads TGTGCCAGCAGTTTATCGAGGGGTAACACTGAAGCTTTCTTT.

This clonotype was observed a few times. The CDR3 nucleotides read TGTGCCAGCAGTACAAACGGGATATTGAACTCCTACGAGCAGTACTTC. Residues: CASSTNGILNSYEQYF. V is TRBV12-3 or TRBV12-4 and J is TRBJ2-7; D possibly corresponds to TRBD2 (5 bases). V was cut by 5 bases and J by 0 bases, with 17 bases left in between. This CDR3 comprises 16 residues.

The V and J genes are TRBV10-2 and TRBJ2-1, with TRBD1 matching 8 bases. The germline V gene encodes CDR1 WSHSY and CDR2 SAAADI. This CDR3 comprises 13 residues. Trimming removed 8 bases from V and 4 bases from J; junction bases left unmatched: 4. This CDR3 reads CASARTGYNEQFF. Written as DNA, the CDR3 is TGCGCCAGCGCGAGGACAGGGTACAATGAGCAGTTCTTC.

This clonotype was counted between two and nine times. V and J are TRBV6-2 or TRBV6-3 and TRBJ1-2; 7 nucleotides match TRBD1. Germline lookup yields CDR1 MNHEY and CDR2 SVGEGT. After removal of 5 bases from V and 4 bases from J, the junction contained 7 bases not matched to a gene. The CDR3 contains 14 residues. In DNA form, the CDR3 reads TGTGCCAGCAGTCTGGGACAGTTGAGCTATGGCTACACCTTC. Its translation: CASSLGQLSYGYTF.

The rearrangement joins TRBV20-1 to TRBJ2-1; possible D gene TRBD1, 8 bases. Trimming left V 5 bases short and J 15 bases short, with 23 bases between. Germline CDR1 is DFQATT and CDR2 is SNEGSKA (reference sequence). The CDR3 is 13 amino acids. CDR3 amino acids: CSAFDRGGTRRFF. DNA for the CDR3: TGCAGTGCTTTTGACAGGGGAGGGACAAGAAGGTTCTTC.

At least ten counts were recorded for this clonotype. The rearrangement joins TRBV7-8 to TRBJ2-1, with 13 bases lining up with TRBD2. Germline V gene data show CDR1 as SGHVS and CDR2 as FQNEAQ. After removal of 5 bases from V and 6 bases from J, the junction contained 7 bases not matched to a gene. The CDR3 loop spans 16 amino acids. The CDR3 here is CASSPDRTSGSNEQFF. The CDR3 DNA reads TGTGCCAGCAGCCCAGATCGGACTAGCGGGAGCAATGAGCAGTTCTTC.

Remarks on this clonotype: One junction end disagrees with the germline gene, perhaps due to a read error. The rearrangement uses TRBV7-9 and TRBJ1-1, with 7 nucleotides matching TRBD1. Germline loops: CDR1 SEHNR, CDR2 FQNEAQ (reference sequence). The CDR3 is 14 amino acids. CDR3 residues: CASSSGQLNIEAFF. The CDR3 DNA reads TGTGCCAGCAGCTCGGGACAGCTGAACATTGAAGCTTTCTTT.

This clonotype was observed at least ten times. The chain links TRBV20-1 to TRBJ2-2, with D unresolved. The V gene's germline CDR1 is DFQATT and CDR2 SNEGSKA (reference sequence). Deletions cut 1 base from V and 7 bases from J, with 4 bases between. The CDR3 runs 11 residues. CDR3 residues: CSARGDGELFF. CDR3 in DNA: TGCAGTGCTAGAGGGGACGGGGAGCTGTTTTTT.

This clonotype was picked up a small number of times. The chain is built from TRBV14 and TRBJ2-5, with D possibly matching TRBD2 (6 bases). Trimming pared 2 bases from V and 3 bases from J, leaving 10 bases between. CDR1 and CDR2 (germline): SGHDN, FVKESK. The CDR3 spans 14 residues. The CDR3 region is CASSQLAYEETQYF. The CDR3 coding sequence is TGTGCCAGCAGCCAACTAGCGTATGAAGAGACCCAGTACTTC.

The chain has TRBV19 and TRBJ1-5; 7 nucleotides align to TRBD1. The CDR3 has 14 residues. CDR1 and CDR2 (germline): LNHDA, SQIVND (reference sequence). V gave up 4 bases and J gave up 1 base; unmatched junction bases: 1. The CDR3, as DNA: TGTGCCAGTAGTACGGGACAGAGCAATCAGCCCCAGCATTTT. Its protein product is CASSTGQSNQPQHF.

In its sample, this clonotype was seen many times. The chain employs TRBV27 and TRBJ2-5; 11 positions match TRBD2. Germline V lookup: CDR1 MNHEY, CDR2 SMNVEV (reference sequence). The V segment lost 7 bases and the J segment 2 bases; nucleotides outside the gene matches: 6. The CDR3 is made up of 15 amino acids. The CDR3 DNA reads TGTGCCAGCACGGCTGGGACTAGCGGTCAAGAGACCCAGTACTTC. Its translation is CASTAGTSGQETQYF.

In DNA form, the CDR3 reads TGTGCCAGCAGCCCAGCTCGACTAGCGGGAGAGACCTACAATGAGCAGTTCTTC. The encoded protein is CASSPARLAGETYNEQFF. This rearrangement joins TRBV7-9 to TRBJ2-1; 12 nucleotides match TRBD2. CDR1 and CDR2 from the germline V gene are SEHNR and FQNEAQ (reference sequence). V was pared by 5 bases and J by 2 bases, with 10 bases of the junction left unmatched. CDR3 length: 18 amino acids.

This clonotype was counted a few times. The chain recombines TRBV20-1 with TRBJ2-4, with 7 bases matching TRBD1. CDR1 and CDR2 (germline): DFQATT, SNEGSKA (reference sequence). Germline trimming cut 3 bases from V and 1 base from J; bases unmatched to any gene: 3. The CDR3 covers 14 residues. In nucleotides, the CDR3 is TGCAGTGCTAGCCAACAGGGGGCCAAAAACATTCAGTACTTC. Its protein product is CSASQQGAKNIQYF.

This clonotype was counted a few times. This sequence joins TRBV5-6 and TRBJ2-2, with 9 nucleotides matching TRBD1. Germline V lookup: CDR1 SGHDT, CDR2 YYEEEE. With V trimmed by 4 bases and J by 7 bases, 8 bases remained unmatched. The CDR3 totals 15 residues. CDR3 protein: CASSTLQGAGGELFF. The CDR3 DNA reads TGTGCCAGCAGCACACTACAGGGGGCTGGCGGGGAGCTGTTTTTT.

This clonotype was observed many times. The rearrangement joins TRBV11-2 to TRBJ2-7, with a tentative D call TRBD1 (5 bases). CDR3 length: 15 amino acids. V shed 7 bases and J shed 0 bases, with 16 bases lying between them. Germline V gene data show CDR1 as SGHAT and CDR2 as FQNNGV. CDR3 coding DNA: TGTGCCAGCACCCCCTCGGTACAGGCCTCCTACGAGCAGTACTTC. The encoded protein is CASTPSVQASYEQYF.

V and J are TRBV15 and TRBJ2-1; 10 bases match TRBD2. V shed 0 bases, J shed 6 bases, and the junction held 5 bases outside the gene matches. Germline V lookup: CDR1 LNHNV, CDR2 YYDKDF (reference sequence). This CDR3 has 16 residues. Here the CDR3 DNA reads TGTGCCACCAGCAGAGATCTAGCGGGAGCAGGCAATGAGCAGTTCTTC. This translates into CATSRDLAGAGNEQFF.